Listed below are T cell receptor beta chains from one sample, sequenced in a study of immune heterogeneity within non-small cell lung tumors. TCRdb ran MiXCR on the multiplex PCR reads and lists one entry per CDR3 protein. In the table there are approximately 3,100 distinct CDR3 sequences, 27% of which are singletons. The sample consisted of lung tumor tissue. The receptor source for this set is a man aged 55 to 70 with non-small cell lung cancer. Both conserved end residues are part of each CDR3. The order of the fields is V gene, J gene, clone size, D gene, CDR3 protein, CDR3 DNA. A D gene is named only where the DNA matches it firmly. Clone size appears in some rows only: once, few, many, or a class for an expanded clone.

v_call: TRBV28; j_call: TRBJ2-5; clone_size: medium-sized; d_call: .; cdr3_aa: CASSLSRGLWGETQYF; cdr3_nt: TGTGCCAGCAGTTTATCCAGGGGTTTGTGGGGGGAGACCCAGTACTTC
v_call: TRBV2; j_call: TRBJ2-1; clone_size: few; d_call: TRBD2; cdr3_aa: CASSALAGVGHEQFF; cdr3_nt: TGTGCCAGCAGTGCTCTAGCGGGAGTAGGCCATGAGCAGTTCTTC
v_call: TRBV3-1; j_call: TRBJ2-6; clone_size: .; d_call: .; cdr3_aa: CASSRDLGGANVLTF; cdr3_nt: TGTGCCAGCAGCCGAGACCTGGGGGGGGCCAACGTCCTGACTTTC
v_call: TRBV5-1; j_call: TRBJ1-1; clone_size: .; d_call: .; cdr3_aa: CASSLADTEASF; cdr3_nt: TGCGCCAGCAGCTTGGCCGACACTGAAGCTTCCTTT
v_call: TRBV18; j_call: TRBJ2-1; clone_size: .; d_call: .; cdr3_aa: CASSPPTGSHEKFF; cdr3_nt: TGTGCCAGCTCACCCCCTACCGGATCGCATGAGAAGTTCTTC
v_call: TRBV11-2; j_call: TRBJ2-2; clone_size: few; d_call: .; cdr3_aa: CASSLTTNTGELFF; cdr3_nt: TGTGCCAGCAGCTTAACCACTAATACCGGGGAGCTGTTTTTT
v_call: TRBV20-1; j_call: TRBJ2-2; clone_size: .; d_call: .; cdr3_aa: CSAPRGVNTGELFF; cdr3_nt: TGCAGTGCTCCCCGGGGTGTGAACACCGGGGAGCTGTTTTTT
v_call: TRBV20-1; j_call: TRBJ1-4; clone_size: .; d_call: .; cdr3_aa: CSAVDPHRVGANEKLFF; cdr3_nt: TGCAGTGCTGTCGATCCTCACAGGGTCGGGGCTAATGAAAAACTGTTTTTT
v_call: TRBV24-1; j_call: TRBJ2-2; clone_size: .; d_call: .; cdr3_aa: CATTGDTGELFF; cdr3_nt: TGTGCCACCACGGGAGACACCGGGGAGCTGTTTTTT
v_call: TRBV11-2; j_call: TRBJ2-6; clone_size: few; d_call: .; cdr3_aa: CASSLGSGANVLTF; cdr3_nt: TGTGCCAGCAGCTTAGGGTCTGGGGCCAACGTCCTGACTTTC
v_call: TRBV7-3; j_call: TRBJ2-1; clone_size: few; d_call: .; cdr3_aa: CASSLTRGFGNEQFF; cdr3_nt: TGTGCCAGCAGCTTAACGAGGGGATTTGGCAATGAGCAGTTCTTC
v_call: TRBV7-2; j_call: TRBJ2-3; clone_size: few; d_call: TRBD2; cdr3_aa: CASSFGGRDADTQYF; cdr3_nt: TGTGCCAGCAGCTTCGGAGGGAGGGATGCAGATACGCAGTATTTT
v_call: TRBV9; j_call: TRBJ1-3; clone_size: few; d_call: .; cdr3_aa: CASSVAPGGSGNTIYF; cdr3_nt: TGTGCCAGCAGCGTAGCCCCGGGGGGCTCTGGAAACACCATATATTTT
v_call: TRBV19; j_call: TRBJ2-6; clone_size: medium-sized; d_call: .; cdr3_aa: CASSMGLSGANVLTF; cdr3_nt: TGTGCCAGTAGTATGGGACTCTCTGGGGCCAACGTCCTGACTTTC
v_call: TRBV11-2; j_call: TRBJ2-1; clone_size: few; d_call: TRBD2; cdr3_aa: CASSRAGEYYNEQFF; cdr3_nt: TGTGCCAGCAGTCGCGCGGGAGAATACTACAATGAGCAGTTCTTC
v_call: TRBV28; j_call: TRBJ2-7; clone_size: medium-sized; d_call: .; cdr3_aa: CASSPSLTGSLPYEQYF; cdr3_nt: TGTGCCAGCAGTCCCAGCCTCACAGGGTCCCTTCCCTACGAGCAGTACTTC
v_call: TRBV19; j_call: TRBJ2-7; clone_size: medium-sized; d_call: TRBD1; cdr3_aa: CASSQVGTGRSEQYF; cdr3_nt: TGTGCCAGTAGTCAAGTGGGGACAGGGCGAAGCGAGCAGTACTTC
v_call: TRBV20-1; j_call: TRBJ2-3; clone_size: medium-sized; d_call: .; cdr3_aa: CSAIVSGKPWTDTQYF; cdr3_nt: TGCAGTGCCATAGTCAGCGGAAAGCCGTGGACAGATACGCAGTATTTT
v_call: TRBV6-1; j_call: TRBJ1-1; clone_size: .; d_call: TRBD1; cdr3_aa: CASSVTGWNTEAFF; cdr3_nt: TGTGCCAGCAGTGTGACAGGGTGGAACACTGAAGCTTTCTTT
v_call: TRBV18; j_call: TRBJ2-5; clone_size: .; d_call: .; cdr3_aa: CASSAMKETQYF; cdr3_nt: TGTGCCAGCTCCGCTATGAAAGAGACCCAGTACTTC
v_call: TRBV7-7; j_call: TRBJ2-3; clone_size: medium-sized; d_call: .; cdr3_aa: CASSLGVGTPGDTQYF; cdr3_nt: TGTGCTAGCAGCTTAGGGGTCGGGACCCCAGGAGATACGCAGTATTTT
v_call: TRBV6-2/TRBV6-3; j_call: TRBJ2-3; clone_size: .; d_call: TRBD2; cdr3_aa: CARSYSSSGSDTQYF; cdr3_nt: TGTGCCAGAAGTTACTCAAGTAGCGGGTCAGATACGCAGTATTTT
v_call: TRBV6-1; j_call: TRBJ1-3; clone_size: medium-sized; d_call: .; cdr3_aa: CASLRGHFSGNTIYF; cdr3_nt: TGTGCCAGCCTCCGGGGGCACTTCTCTGGAAACACCATATATTTT
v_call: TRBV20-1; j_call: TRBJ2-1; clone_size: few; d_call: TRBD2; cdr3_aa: CSAPPGGGLRFF; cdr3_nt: TGCAGTGCTCCCCCTGGCGGGGGGTTGCGGTTCTTC
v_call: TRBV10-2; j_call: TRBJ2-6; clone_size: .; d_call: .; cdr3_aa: CDSKPRSGANVLTF; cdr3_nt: TGCGACAGCAAACCCCGCTCTGGGGCCAACGTCCTGACTTTC
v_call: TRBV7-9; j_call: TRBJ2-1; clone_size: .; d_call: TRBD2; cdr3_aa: CASSLGTTSGSNNEQFF; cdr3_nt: TGTGCCAGCAGCTTAGGAACGACTAGCGGGAGCAACAATGAGCAGTTCTTC
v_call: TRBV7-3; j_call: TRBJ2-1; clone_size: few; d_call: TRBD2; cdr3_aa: CASSLGLAGVHEQFF; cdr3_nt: TGTGCCAGCAGCCTGGGACTAGCGGGGGTCCATGAGCAGTTCTTC
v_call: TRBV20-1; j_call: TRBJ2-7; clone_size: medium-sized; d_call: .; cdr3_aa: CSPRVYEQYF; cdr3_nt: TGCAGTCCTAGGGTCTACGAGCAGTACTTC
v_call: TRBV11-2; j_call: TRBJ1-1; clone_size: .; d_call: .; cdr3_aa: CASSLAGTMNTEAFF; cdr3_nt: TGTGCCAGCAGCTTAGCGGGGACAATGAACACTGAAGCTTTCTTT
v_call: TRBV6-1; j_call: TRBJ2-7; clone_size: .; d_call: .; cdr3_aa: CASLRGAGSDEQYF; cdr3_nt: TGTGCCAGCCTACGGGGGGCAGGGTCGGACGAGCAGTACTTC
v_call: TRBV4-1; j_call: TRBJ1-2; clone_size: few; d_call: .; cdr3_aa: CASSQEDQTYGYTF; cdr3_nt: TGCGCCAGCAGCCAAGAAGATCAGACCTATGGCTACACCTTC
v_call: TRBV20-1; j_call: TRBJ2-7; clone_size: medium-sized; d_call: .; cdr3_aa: CSASAPGFNLYEQYF; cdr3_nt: TGCAGTGCTAGTGCCCCCGGGTTCAATTTATACGAGCAGTACTTC
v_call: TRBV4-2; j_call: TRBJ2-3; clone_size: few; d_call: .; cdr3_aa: CASSQINTDTQYF; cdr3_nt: TGTGCCAGCAGCCAAATTAACACAGATACGCAGTATTTT
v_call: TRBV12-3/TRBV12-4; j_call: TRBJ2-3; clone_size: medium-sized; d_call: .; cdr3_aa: CASSPLSTDTQYF; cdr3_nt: TGTGCCAGCAGTCCCCTTAGCACAGATACGCAGTATTTT